These 7 T cell receptor beta chains were sequenced from one sample in a study of blood T cells in healthy people across ages. A second PCR of about 7 to 12 cycles used a sample-barcoded 5' primer and a J-beta primer mix. Each CDR3 protein is one row after TCRdb ran MiXCR on the 5' RACE reads. This table has some 940,000 distinct CDR3 sequences, almost 30% appearing once. The same data also contributed to another study, on T cells of mothers and their children.

Sequencing was done on a sample of blood. These receptors were obtained from a woman aged 40-49 years in good health.

This clonotype came up many times. The V call is TRBV7-9, the J call TRBJ2-7, with 7 bases lining up with TRBD2. Germline loops: CDR1 SEHNR, CDR2 FQNEAQ (reference sequence). The length of the CDR3 is 15 residues. V gave up 6 bases and J gave up 4 bases; unmatched junction bases: 12. CDR3 nucleotides: TGTGCCAGCAGTCCCAGCGCGGGGGAATTGTACGAGCAGTACTTC. It codes for CASSPSAGELYEQYF. Using reference TRBV7-9 and TRBJ2-7 for the parts outside the CDR3, the full variable domain is DTGVSQNPRHKITKRGQNVTFRCDPISEHNRLYWYRQTLGQGPEFLTYFQNEAQLEKSRLLSDRFSAERPKGSFSTLEIQRTEQGDSAMYLCASSPSAGELYEQYFGPGTRLTVT.

This clonotype was counted between two and nine times. The chain employs TRBV7-2 and TRBJ2-1, with 11 bases aligning to TRBD1. The ends lost 5 bases at V and 7 bases at J; junction bases unmatched: 4. The CDR3 is made up of 14 amino acids. Germline CDR1 SGHTA, CDR2 FQGNSA. CDR3 sequence reads: CASSGTGGRNEQFF. CDR3 nucleotide sequence: TGTGCCAGCAGCGGGACAGGGGGGCGGAATGAGCAGTTCTTC.

The genes are TRBV12-3 or TRBV12-4 and TRBJ2-2; perhaps TRBD2 as D (6 bases). The CDR3 has 15 amino acids. V was cut by 6 bases and J by 2 bases, with 13 bases left in between. The CDR3 region is CASRYPGANTGELFF. The CDR3 nucleotides read TGTGCCAGCAGGTATCCGGGAGCTAACACCGGGGAGCTGTTTTTT.

A few counts support this clonotype. The rearrangement joins TRBV12-3 or TRBV12-4 to TRBJ2-1, with D perhaps TRBD2 (5 bases). With 3 bases removed from V and 5 bases from J, the gap between germline ends came to 14 bases. CDR3 length equals 15 residues. The CDR3 region has the DNA TGTGCCAGCAGTTTTCCTAGCAGGTCGAACAATGAGCAGTTCTTC. Translation gives CASSFPSRSNNEQFF.

The table lists this clonotype with many counts. This chain links TRBV7-8 with TRBJ2-7; the D call may be TRBD1 or TRBD2 (5 bases each). This CDR3 comprises 16 residues. Trimming took 1 base from V and 5 from J, leaving 18 bases between them. Germline values: CDR1 SGHVS, CDR2 FQNEAQ. The CDR3 protein is CASSLGRLHGTNEQYF. The CDR3 coding sequence is TGTGCCAGCAGCTTAGGACGACTCCACGGGACGAACGAGCAGTACTTC. Using reference TRBV7-8 and TRBJ2-7 for the parts outside the CDR3, the full variable domain is GAGVSQSPRYKVAKRGQDVALRCDPISGHVSLFWYQQALGQGPEFLTYFQNEAQLDKSGLPSDRFFAERPEGSVSTLKIQRTQQEDSAVYLCASSLGRLHGTNEQYFGPGTRLTVT.

This clonotype came up a few times. The CDR3 protein is CASNQFGGPSYEQYF. The CDR3, as DNA: TGCGCCAGCAACCAGTTCGGGGGACCATCCTACGAGCAGTACTTC. The chain has TRBV5-1 and TRBJ2-7; a weak D match, TRBD2 (6 bases). V lost 6 bases and J lost 1, with 17 bases in between. Germline V lookup: CDR1 SGHRS, CDR2 YFSETQ. This CDR3 region has 15 residues.

This chain connects TRBV28 to TRBJ1-1; D call uncertain. Trimming left V 4 bases short and J 6 bases short, with 9 bases between. The CDR3 length is 12 residues. Germline CDR1 MDHEN, CDR2 SYDVKM. CDR3 sequence: CASSSAKSEAFF. The CDR3 DNA reads TGTGCCAGCAGTTCAGCCAAGTCTGAAGCTTTCTTT.